The source of this T cell receptor beta chain is a study of cytomegalovirus exposure and HLA in healthy donors. Study-wide background: Among the roughly 400 genotyped donors, about 81% were placed in the Caucasian-associated ancestry cluster.

This clone turned up a few times. Its target is not known. 60 Vbeta and 13 Jbeta primers were used in PCR. Clones were read by immunoSEQ multiplex PCR, and TCRdb kept only the in-frame ones, dropping some. The sample shows 99,000 or so clones, 60% to 85% of them seen only once. Study-wide findings and caveats: Sequencing depth across donors, presence/absence analyses assumed, was roughly uniform. The study found most TCR sequences rare, yet found some public TCRs in many donors.

Trimming pared 5 bases from V and 0 bases from J, leaving 13 bases between. This CDR3 contains 16 residues. Germline V gene sequence: CDR1 SGHAT, CDR2 FQDESV (reference sequence). Sequenced material: PBMCs. V gene TRBV11-1 combines with J gene TRBJ1-4, with unresolved D. This TCR derives from a man between 60 and 70 years old in good health and CMV-seropositive. CDR3 sequence reads: CASSRNTAATNEKLFF. As DNA, the CDR3 is TGTGCCAGCAGCCGAAATACAGCCGCAACTAATGAAAAACTGTTTTTT.